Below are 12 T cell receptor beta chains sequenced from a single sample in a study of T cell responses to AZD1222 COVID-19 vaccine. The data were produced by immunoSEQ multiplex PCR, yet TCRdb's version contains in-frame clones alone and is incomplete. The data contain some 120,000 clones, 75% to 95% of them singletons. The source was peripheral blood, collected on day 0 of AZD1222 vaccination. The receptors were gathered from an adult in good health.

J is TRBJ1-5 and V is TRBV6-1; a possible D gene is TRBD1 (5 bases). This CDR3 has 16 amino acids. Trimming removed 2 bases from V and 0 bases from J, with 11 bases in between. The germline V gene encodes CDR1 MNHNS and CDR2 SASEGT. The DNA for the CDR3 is TGTGCCAGCAGTGAAAGACAGTCACTTAGCAATCAGCCCCAGCATTTT. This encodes CASSERQSLSNQPQHF.

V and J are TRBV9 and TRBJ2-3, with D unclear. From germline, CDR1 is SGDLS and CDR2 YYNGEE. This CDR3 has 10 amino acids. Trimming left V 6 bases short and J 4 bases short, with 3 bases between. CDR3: CASNADTQYF. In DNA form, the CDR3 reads TGTGCCAGCAACGCAGATACGCAGTATTTT.

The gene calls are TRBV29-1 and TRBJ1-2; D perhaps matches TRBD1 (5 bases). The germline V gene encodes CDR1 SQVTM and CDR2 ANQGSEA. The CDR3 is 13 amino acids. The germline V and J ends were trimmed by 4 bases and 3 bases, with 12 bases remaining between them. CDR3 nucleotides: TGCAGCGTTGGGGAGGGGAGTTACTATGGCTACACCTTC. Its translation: CSVGEGSYYGYTF. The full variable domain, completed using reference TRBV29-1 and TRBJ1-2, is SAVISQKPSRDICQRGTSLTIQCQVDSQVTMMFWYRQQPGQSLTLIATANQGSEATYESGFVIDKFPISRPNLTFSTLTVSNMSPEDSSIYLCSVGEGSYYGYTFGSGTRLTVV.

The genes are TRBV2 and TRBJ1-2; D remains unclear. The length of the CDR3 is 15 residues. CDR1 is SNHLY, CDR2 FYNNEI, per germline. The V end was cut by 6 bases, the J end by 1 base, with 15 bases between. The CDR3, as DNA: TGTGCCAGCAGCGCGAGGGCCAGAGTTAACTATGGCTACACCTTC. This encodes CASSARARVNYGYTF.

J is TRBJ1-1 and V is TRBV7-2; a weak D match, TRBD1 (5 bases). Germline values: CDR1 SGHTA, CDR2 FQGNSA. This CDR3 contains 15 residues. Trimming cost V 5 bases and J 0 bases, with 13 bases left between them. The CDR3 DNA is TGTGCCAGCAGCCTGAGCAGGGTGGTGAACACTGAAGCTTTCTTT. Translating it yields CASSLSRVVNTEAFF.

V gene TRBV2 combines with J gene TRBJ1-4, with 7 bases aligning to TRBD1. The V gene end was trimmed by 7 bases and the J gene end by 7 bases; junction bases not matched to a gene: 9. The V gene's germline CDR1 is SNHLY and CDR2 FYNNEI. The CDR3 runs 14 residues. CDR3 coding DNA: TGTGCCAGCACTAGACAGGGATCGGGTGAAAAACTGTTTTTT. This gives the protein CASTRQGSGEKLFF.

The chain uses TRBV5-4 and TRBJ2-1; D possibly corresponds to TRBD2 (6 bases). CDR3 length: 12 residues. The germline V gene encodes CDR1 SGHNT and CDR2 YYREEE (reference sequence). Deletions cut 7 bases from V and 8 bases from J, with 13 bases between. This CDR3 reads CASSGTPHEQFF. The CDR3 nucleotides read TGTGCCAGCTCCGGGACTCCCCATGAGCAGTTCTTC.

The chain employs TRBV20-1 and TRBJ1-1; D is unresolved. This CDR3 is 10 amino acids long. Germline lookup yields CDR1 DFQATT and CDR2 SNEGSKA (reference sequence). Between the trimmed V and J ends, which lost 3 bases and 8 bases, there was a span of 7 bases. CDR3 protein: CSASDGEAFF. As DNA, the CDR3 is TGCAGTGCTAGCGACGGAGAAGCTTTCTTT.

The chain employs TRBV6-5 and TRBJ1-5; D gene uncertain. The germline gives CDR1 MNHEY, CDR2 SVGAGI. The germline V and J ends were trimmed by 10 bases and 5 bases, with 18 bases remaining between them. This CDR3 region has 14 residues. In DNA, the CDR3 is TGTGCCACCAGACGGGTGAAGTGGGATCAGCCCCAGCATTTT. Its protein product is CATRRVKWDQPQHF.

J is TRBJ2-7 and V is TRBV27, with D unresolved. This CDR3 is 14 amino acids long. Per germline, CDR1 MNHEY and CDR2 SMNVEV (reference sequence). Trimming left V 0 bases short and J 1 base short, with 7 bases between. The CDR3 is CASSLSLESYEQYF. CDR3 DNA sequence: TGTGCCAGCAGTTTATCCCTGGAATCCTACGAGCAGTACTTC.

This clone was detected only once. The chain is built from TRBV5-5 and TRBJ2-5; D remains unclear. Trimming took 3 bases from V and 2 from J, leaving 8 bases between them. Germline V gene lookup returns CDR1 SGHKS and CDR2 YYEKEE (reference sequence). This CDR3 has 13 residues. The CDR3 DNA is TGTGCCAGCAGCTCCCGAGGACAAGAGACCCAGTACTTC. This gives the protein CASSSRGQETQYF.

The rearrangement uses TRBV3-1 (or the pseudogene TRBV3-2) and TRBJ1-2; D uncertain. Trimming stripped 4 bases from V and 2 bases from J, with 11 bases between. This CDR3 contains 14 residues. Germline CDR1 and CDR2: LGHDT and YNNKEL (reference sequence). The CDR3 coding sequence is TGTGCCAGCAGCCCCCGAGAAGGCAACTATGGCTACACCTTC. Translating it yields CASSPREGNYGYTF.